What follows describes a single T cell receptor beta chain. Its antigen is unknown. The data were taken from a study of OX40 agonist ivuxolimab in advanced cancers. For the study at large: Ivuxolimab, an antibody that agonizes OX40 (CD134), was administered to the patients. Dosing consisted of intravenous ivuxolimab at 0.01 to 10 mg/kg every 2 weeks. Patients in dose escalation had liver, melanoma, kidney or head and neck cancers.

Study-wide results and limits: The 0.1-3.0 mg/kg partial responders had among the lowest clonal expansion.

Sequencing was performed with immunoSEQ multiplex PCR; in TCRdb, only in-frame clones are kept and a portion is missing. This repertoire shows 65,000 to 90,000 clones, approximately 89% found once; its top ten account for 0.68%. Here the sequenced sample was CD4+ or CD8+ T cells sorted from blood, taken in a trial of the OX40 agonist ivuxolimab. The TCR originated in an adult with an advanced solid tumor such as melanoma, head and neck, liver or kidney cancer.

The CDR3 DNA sequence: TGCAGCGTTGGCGCTACAGGGGACTATGGCTACACCTTC. This codes for CSVGATGDYGYTF. The chain is built from TRBV29-1 and TRBJ1-2; 7 bases align to TRBD1. V lost 4 bases, J lost 3 bases, and 5 bases stayed unmatched. Germline V CDR1 and CDR2: SQVTM, ANQGSEA. This CDR3 is 13 amino acids long.